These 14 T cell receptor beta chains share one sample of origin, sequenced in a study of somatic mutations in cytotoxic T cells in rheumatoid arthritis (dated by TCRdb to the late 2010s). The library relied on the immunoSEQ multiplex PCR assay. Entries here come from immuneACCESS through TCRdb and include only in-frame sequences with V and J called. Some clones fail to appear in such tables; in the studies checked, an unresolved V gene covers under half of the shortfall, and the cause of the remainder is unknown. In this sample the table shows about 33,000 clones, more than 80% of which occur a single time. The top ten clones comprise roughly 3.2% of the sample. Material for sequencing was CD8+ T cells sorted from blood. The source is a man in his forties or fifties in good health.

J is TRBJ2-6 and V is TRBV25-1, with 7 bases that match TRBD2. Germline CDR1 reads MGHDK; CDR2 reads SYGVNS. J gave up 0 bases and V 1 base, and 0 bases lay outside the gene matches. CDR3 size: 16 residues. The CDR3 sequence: CASSEWGGSGANVLTF. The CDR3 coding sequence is TGTGCCAGCAGTGAATGGGGGGGCTCTGGGGCCAACGTCCTGACTTTC.

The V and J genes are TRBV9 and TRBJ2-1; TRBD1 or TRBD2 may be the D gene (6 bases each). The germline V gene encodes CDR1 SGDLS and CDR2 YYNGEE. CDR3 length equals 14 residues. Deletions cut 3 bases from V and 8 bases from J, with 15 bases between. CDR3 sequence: CASSGGGWADEQFF. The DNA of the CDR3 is TGTGCCAGCAGCGGAGGGGGGTGGGCGGATGAGCAGTTCTTC. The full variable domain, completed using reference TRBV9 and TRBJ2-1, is DSGVTQTPKHLITATGQRVTLRCSPRSGDLSVYWYQQSLDQGLQFLIQYYNGEERAKGNILERFSAQQFPDLHSELNLSSLELGDSALYFCASSGGGWADEQFFGPGTRLTVL.

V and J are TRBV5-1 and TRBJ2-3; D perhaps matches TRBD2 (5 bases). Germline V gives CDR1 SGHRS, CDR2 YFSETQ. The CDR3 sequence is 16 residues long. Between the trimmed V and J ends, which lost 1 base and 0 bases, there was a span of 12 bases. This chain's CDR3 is CASSLSLGKSTDTQYF. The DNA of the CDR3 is TGCGCCAGCAGCTTGTCACTCGGGAAGAGCACAGATACGCAGTATTTT.

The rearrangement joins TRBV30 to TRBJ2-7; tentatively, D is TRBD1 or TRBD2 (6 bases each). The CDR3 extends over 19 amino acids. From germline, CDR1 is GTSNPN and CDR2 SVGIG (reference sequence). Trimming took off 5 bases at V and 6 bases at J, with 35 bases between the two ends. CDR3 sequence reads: CAWQGWGAEDPPGGPEQYF. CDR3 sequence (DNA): TGTGCCTGGCAGGGGTGGGGGGCTGAGGACCCTCCCGGGGGACCCGAGCAGTACTTC. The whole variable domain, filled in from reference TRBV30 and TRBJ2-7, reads SQTIHQWPATLVQPVGSPLSLECTVEGTSNPNLYWYRQAAGRGLQLLFYSVGIGQISSEVPQNLSASRPQDRQFILSSKKLLLSDSGFYLCAWQGWGAEDPPGGPEQYFGPGTRLTVT.

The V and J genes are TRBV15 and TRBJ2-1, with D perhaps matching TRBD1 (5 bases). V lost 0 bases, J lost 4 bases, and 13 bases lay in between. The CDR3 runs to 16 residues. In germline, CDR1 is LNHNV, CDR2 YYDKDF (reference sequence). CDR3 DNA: TGTGCCACCAGCAGAGATAGGGGCCCGGGTTACAATGAGCAGTTCTTC. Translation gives CATSRDRGPGYNEQFF.

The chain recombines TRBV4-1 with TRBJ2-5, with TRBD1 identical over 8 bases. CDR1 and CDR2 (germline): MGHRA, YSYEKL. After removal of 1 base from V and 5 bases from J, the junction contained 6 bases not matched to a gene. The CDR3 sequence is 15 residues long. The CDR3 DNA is TGCGCCAGCAGCCAAGGGACAGGGTCTGGGGAGACCCAGTACTTC. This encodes CASSQGTGSGETQYF.

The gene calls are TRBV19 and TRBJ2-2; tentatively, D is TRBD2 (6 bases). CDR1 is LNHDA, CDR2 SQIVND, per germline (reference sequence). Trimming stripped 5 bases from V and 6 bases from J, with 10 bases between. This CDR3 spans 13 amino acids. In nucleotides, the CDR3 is TGTGCCAGTAGTCCCACGGGGGCCGGGGAGCTGTTTTTT. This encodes CASSPTGAGELFF. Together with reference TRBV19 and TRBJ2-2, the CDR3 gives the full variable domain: DGGITQSPKYLFRKEGQNVTLSCEQNLNHDAMYWYRQDPGQGLRLIYYSQIVNDFQKGDIAEGYSVSREKKESFPLTVTSAQKNPTAFYLCASSPTGAGELFFGEGSRLTVL.

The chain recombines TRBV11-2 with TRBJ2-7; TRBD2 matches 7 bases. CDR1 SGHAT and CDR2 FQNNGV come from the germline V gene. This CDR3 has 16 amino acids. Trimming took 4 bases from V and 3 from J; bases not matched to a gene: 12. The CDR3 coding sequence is TGTGCCAGCAGCTCCCCAGGGAGCGGGGTACACTACGAGCAGTACTTC. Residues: CASSSPGSGVHYEQYF.

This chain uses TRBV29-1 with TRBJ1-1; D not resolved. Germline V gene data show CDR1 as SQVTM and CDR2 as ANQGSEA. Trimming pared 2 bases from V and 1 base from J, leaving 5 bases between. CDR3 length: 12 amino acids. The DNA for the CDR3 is TGCAGCGTTGAAAACTGGAACACTGAAGCTTTCTTT. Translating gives CSVENWNTEAFF.

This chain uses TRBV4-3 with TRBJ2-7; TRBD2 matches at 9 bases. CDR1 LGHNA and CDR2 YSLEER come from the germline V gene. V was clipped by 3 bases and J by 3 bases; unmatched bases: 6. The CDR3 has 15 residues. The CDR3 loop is CASSHQWTSDYEQYF. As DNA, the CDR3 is TGCGCCAGCAGCCATCAATGGACTAGCGACTACGAGCAGTACTTC.

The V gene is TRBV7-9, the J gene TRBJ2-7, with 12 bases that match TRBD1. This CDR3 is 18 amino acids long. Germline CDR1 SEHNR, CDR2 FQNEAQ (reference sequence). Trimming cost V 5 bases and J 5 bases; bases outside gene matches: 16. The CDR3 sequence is CASSPGGLPGQGANEQYF. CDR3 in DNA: TGTGCCAGCAGCCCCGGAGGTCTACCGGGACAGGGGGCTAACGAGCAGTACTTC.

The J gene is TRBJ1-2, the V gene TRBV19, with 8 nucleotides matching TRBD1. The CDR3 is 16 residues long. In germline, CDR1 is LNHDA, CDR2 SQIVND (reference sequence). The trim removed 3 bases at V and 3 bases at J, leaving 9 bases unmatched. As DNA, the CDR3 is TGTGCCAGTAGTATGGGGATGGACAGGGAACACTATGGCTACACCTTC. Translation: CASSMGMDREHYGYTF. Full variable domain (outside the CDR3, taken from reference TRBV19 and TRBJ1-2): DGGITQSPKYLFRKEGQNVTLSCEQNLNHDAMYWYRQDPGQGLRLIYYSQIVNDFQKGDIAEGYSVSREKKESFPLTVTSAQKNPTAFYLCASSMGMDREHYGYTFGSGTRLTVV.

CDR3: CASGEQSSPSAYEQYF. The CDR3 region has the DNA TGTGCCAGCGGGGAACAGTCTTCACCCTCGGCCTACGAGCAGTACTTC. The chain is built from TRBV28 and TRBJ2-7, with no clear D. This CDR3 is 16 amino acids long. V lost 8 bases, J lost 2 bases, and 22 bases lay in between. Germline lookup yields CDR1 MDHEN and CDR2 SYDVKM.

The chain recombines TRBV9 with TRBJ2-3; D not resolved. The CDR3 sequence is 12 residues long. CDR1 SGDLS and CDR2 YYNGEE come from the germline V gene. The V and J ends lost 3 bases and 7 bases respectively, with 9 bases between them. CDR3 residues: CASSGSLNTQYF. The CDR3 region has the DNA TGTGCCAGCAGCGGTAGCCTTAATACGCAGTATTTT.